The 21 T cell receptor beta chains below come from one sample, sequenced in a study of T cell responses to AZD1222 COVID-19 vaccine. Only in-frame clones appear in the TCRdb table, and some are missing; sequencing was by immunoSEQ multiplex PCR. This sample yields about 120,000 clones, of which roughly 91% are seen a single time; approximately 1.3% belongs to the top ten. The starting material was peripheral blood, obtained on day 0 of AZD1222 vaccination. These receptors were taken from an adult in good health.

The gene calls are TRBV30 and TRBJ2-1, with 7 bases lining up with TRBD2. The V gene end was trimmed by 4 bases and the J gene end by 2 bases; junction bases not matched to a gene: 2. In germline, CDR1 is GTSNPN, CDR2 SVGIG (reference sequence). The CDR3 spans 13 residues. CDR3 sequence (DNA): TGTGCCTGGAAGGCGGGGGCCTACAATGAGCAGTTCTTC. It codes for CAWKAGAYNEQFF.

The chain combines TRBV18 with TRBJ1-6; 7 bases align to TRBD1. With 6 bases clipped from V and 5 bases from J, the junction kept 10 bases outside the gene matches. The CDR3 is 16 amino acids. Germline V gene sequence: CDR1 KGHSH, CDR2 LQKENI. CDR3 DNA sequence: TGTGCCAGCTCGTCCTACCGGGACAGAGATAATTCACCCCTCCACTTT. This codes for CASSSYRDRDNSPLHF.

The chain combines TRBV3-1 (or the pseudogene TRBV3-2) with TRBJ2-3, with 15 bases matching TRBD2. The germline V gene has CDR1 LGHDT and CDR2 YNNKEL (reference sequence). Trimming at V came to 3 bases and at J to 2 bases, leaving 6 bases not matched to a gene. The CDR3 has 18 amino acids. CDR3 residues: CASSQGLAGGEFTDTQYF. In DNA form, the CDR3 reads TGTGCCAGCAGCCAGGGACTAGCGGGGGGTGAGTTCACAGATACGCAGTATTTT.

J is TRBJ2-4 and V is TRBV18; 13 positions match TRBD2. The germline V gene has CDR1 KGHSH and CDR2 LQKENI. V was pared by 2 bases and J by 1 base, with 5 bases of the junction left unmatched. This CDR3 spans 18 amino acids. The CDR3 loop is CASSPFPTSGGAKNIQYF. The CDR3 DNA follows: TGTGCCAGCTCACCATTCCCGACTAGCGGGGGGGCCAAAAACATTCAGTACTTC. The entire variable domain, with the rest obtained from reference TRBV18 and TRBJ2-4, is as follows: NAGVMQNPRHLVRRRGQEARLRCSPMKGHSHVYWYRQLPEEGLKFMVYLQKENIIDESGMPKERFSAEFPKEGPSILRIQQVVRGDSAAYFCASSPFPTSGGAKNIQYFGAGTRLSVL.

The chain links TRBV19 to TRBJ1-5; D gene ambiguous. V dropped 5 bases and J dropped 2 bases, with 16 bases sitting between them. The CDR3 length is 16 residues. Germline-derived CDR1 and CDR2 are LNHDA and SQIVND (reference sequence). Here the CDR3 DNA reads TGTGCCAGTAGTGAGGCGGCTTACCGGGGCAATCAGCCCCAGCATTTT. Its translation is CASSEAAYRGNQPQHF.

This clone has a handful of counts. The rearrangement uses TRBV18 and TRBJ2-7; possible D gene TRBD1, 5 bases. V lost 4 bases and J 3 bases, leaving 7 bases between the germline ends. Germline CDR1 is KGHSH and CDR2 is LQKENI. CDR3 length: 12 amino acids. CDR3 residues: CASSRDSYEQYF. The CDR3 nucleotides read TGTGCCAGCTCACGAGACAGCTACGAGCAGTACTTC. Full variable domain (missing parts from reference TRBV18 and TRBJ2-7): NAGVMQNPRHLVRRRGQEARLRCSPMKGHSHVYWYRQLPEEGLKFMVYLQKENIIDESGMPKERFSAEFPKEGPSILRIQQVVRGDSAAYFCASSRDSYEQYFGPGTRLTVT.

CDR3 amino acids: CASSPQGAGGSYGYTF. The CDR3 DNA is TGTGCCAGCAGTCCACAAGGGGCAGGGGGTTCCTATGGCTACACCTTC. The chain links TRBV28 to TRBJ1-2; TRBD1 agrees at 7 bases. With V trimmed by 5 bases and J by 4 bases, 13 bases remained unmatched. CDR1 MDHEN and CDR2 SYDVKM come from the germline V gene. The CDR3 consists of 16 residues.

V gene TRBV6-2 or TRBV6-3 combines with J gene TRBJ2-2; D is perhaps TRBD2 (6 bases). The CDR3 is 17 residues long. Germline loops: CDR1 MNHEY, CDR2 SVGEGT. V lost 7 bases and J 7 bases, leaving 25 bases between the germline ends. The CDR3 DNA follows: TGTGCCAGCATCCCCCGGCTTGGGACTGGGGCAATCGGGGAGCTGTTTTTT. Its protein product is CASIPRLGTGAIGELFF.

The J gene is TRBJ1-2, the V gene TRBV6-5; D is possibly TRBD1 (5 bases). This CDR3 comprises 15 residues. CDR1 and CDR2 (germline): MNHEY, SVGAGI. V lost 6 bases, J lost 6 bases, and 20 bases lay in between. The CDR3 bases are TGTGCCAGCAGCCCCCTCGGGGCGGGTCTAGATGGCTACACCTTC. It codes for CASSPLGAGLDGYTF.

The sample holds a few counts of this clone. The gene calls are TRBV4-3 and TRBJ1-3; 8 nucleotides match TRBD1. Germline V gene data show CDR1 as LGHNA and CDR2 as YSLEER. This CDR3 region has 16 residues. Trimming at V came to 4 bases and at J to 3 bases, leaving 8 bases not matched to a gene. The CDR3 DNA follows: TGCGCCAGCAGCCTAAGCCAGGGGGCGGGTGGAAACACCATATATTTT. It translates to CASSLSQGAGGNTIYF.

The chain joins TRBV18 to TRBJ2-3, with D uncertain. Trimming removed 2 bases from V and 3 bases from J, with 3 bases in between. Germline V CDR1 and CDR2: KGHSH, LQKENI. This CDR3 is built from 12 residues. Here the CDR3 reads CASSPETDTQYF. Written as DNA, the CDR3 is TGTGCCAGCTCACCAGAAACAGATACGCAGTATTTT. Looking up the rest from reference TRBV18 and TRBJ2-3 gives the full variable domain: NAGVMQNPRHLVRRRGQEARLRCSPMKGHSHVYWYRQLPEEGLKFMVYLQKENIIDESGMPKERFSAEFPKEGPSILRIQQVVRGDSAAYFCASSPETDTQYFGPGTRLTVL.

The chain combines TRBV4-2 with TRBJ2-4; 9 bases are shared with TRBD2. The germline CDR1 and CDR2 sequences are LGHNA and YNFKEQ. The CDR3 consists of 20 residues. V lost 1 base, J lost 0 bases, and 13 bases stayed unmatched. CDR3 sequence: CASSQGPKAGGGGAKNIQYF. The CDR3 DNA is TGTGCCAGCAGCCAAGGGCCTAAAGCGGGGGGCGGAGGAGCCAAAAACATTCAGTACTTC.

The chain has TRBV27 and TRBJ1-6; tentative D call: TRBD1 (5 bases). The CDR3 covers 15 residues. Trimming cost V 6 bases and J 7 bases, with 16 bases left between them. Germline assignment: CDR1 MNHEY and CDR2 SMNVEV (reference sequence). CDR3: CASRWIRDRNSPLHF. As DNA, the CDR3 is TGTGCCAGCAGGTGGATCCGGGACCGAAATTCACCCCTCCACTTT.

The chain has TRBV6-5 and TRBJ1-4, with D possibly being TRBD1 (5 bases). CDR3 length: 15 amino acids. V lost 7 bases, J lost 8 bases, and 20 bases lay in between. The germline gives CDR1 MNHEY, CDR2 SVGAGI. The CDR3 protein is CASNLREVRGEKLFF. DNA of the CDR3: TGTGCCAGCAACCTCAGGGAGGTCCGAGGAGAAAAACTGTTTTTT.

The chain couples TRBV11-2 to TRBJ1-6; D might be TRBD1 (5 bases). The germline V gene encodes CDR1 SGHAT and CDR2 FQNNGV. The CDR3 runs to 14 residues. Trimming took off 0 bases at V and 9 bases at J, with 9 bases between the two ends. The CDR3 DNA reads as TGTGCCAGCAGCTTAGAAAGGGGAGGTTCACCCCTCCACTTT. Translated: CASSLERGGSPLHF.

The V and J genes are TRBV5-1 and TRBJ1-1, with D tentatively TRBD1 (5 bases). Germline V gene data show CDR1 as SGHRS and CDR2 as YFSETQ. V lost 1 base and J 0 bases, leaving 10 bases between the germline ends. The CDR3 has 15 residues. CDR3 bases: TGCGCCAGCAGCTTGACGGGGCAGGTGAACACTGAAGCTTTCTTT. Translating gives CASSLTGQVNTEAFF.

The chain recombines TRBV14 with TRBJ2-2; TRBD2 might be the D (5 bases). Germline CDR1 is SGHDN and CDR2 is FVKESK. This CDR3 comprises 17 residues. V lost 0 bases to trimming and J lost 0 bases, with 11 bases between them. The CDR3 sequence is CASSQEAGLPNTGELFF. As DNA, the CDR3 is TGTGCCAGCAGCCAAGAAGCCGGACTTCCGAACACCGGGGAGCTGTTTTTT.

This chain's CDR3 is CASSLAKQTSSYNEQFF. CDR3 DNA: TGCGCCAGCAGCTTGGCCAAACAGACAAGCTCCTACAATGAGCAGTTCTTC. V gene TRBV5-1 combines with J gene TRBJ2-1, with unresolved D. The CDR3 is made up of 17 amino acids. Germline CDR1 and CDR2: SGHRS and YFSETQ. V was clipped by 0 bases and J by 0 bases, with 13 bases between them.

This clone was detected only a few times. V is TRBV7-9 and J is TRBJ1-3; D perhaps matches TRBD1 (6 bases). The CDR3 runs to 15 residues. Germline lookup yields CDR1 SEHNR and CDR2 FQNEAQ (reference sequence). Deletions cut 3 bases from V and 0 bases from J, with 9 bases between. The CDR3 protein is CASSLGGGSGNTIYF. The CDR3 DNA sequence: TGTGCCAGCAGCTTGGGAGGGGGCTCTGGAAACACCATATATTTT. Full variable domain (remainder filled in from reference TRBV7-9 and TRBJ1-3): DTGVSQNPRHKITKRGQNVTFRCDPISEHNRLYWYRQTLGQGPEFLTYFQNEAQLEKSRLLSDRFSAERPKGSFSTLEIQRTEQGDSAMYLCASSLGGGSGNTIYFGEGSWLTVV.

The sample holds one count of this clone. The chain carries TRBV4-3 and TRBJ1-1, with unresolved D. Trimming stripped 1 base from V and 4 bases from J, with 10 bases between. CDR3 size: 14 residues. Germline V CDR1 and CDR2: LGHNA, YSLEER. CDR3 protein: CASSQGTFSTEAFF. In DNA form, the CDR3 reads TGCGCCAGCAGCCAAGGAACCTTTAGCACTGAAGCTTTCTTT.

This chain joins TRBV6-5 and TRBJ1-2; possible D gene TRBD1, 6 bases. CDR3 length: 15 amino acids. V lost 2 bases, J lost 4 bases, and 14 bases lay in between. Germline V gives CDR1 MNHEY, CDR2 SVGAGI. The DNA for the CDR3 is TGTGCCAGCAGTTACGTTGGGGAGGGGGGCTATGGCTACACCTTC. It encodes CASSYVGEGGYGYTF.